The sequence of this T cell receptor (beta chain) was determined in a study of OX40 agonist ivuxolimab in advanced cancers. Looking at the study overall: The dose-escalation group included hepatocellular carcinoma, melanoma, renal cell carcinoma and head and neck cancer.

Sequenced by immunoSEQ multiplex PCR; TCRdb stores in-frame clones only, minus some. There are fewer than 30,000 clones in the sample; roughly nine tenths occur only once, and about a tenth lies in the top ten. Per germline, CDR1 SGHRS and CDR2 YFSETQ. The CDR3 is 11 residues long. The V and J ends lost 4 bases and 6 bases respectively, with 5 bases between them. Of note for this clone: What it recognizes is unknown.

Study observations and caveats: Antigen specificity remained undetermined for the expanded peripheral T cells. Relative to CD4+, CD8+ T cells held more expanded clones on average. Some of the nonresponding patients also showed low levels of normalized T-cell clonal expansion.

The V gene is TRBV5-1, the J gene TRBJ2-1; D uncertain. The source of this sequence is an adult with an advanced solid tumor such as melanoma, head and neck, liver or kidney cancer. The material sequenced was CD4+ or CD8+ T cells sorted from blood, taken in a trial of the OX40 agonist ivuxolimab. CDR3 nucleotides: TGCGCCAGCAGCAGACTCAATGAGCAGTTCTTC. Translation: CASSRLNEQFF.